The text below deals with one T cell receptor beta chain. V was shortened by 1 base and J by 4 bases, with 11 bases between the two germline ends. The germline CDR1 and CDR2 sequences are LGHDT and YNNKEL (reference sequence). The CDR3 runs to 15 residues. The entry originates in a study of blood T cell repertoires in COVID-19. The overall study: The United States, Italy and Spain provided the acute and convalescent COVID-19 samples. T cells, B-cell-depleted T cells, or PBMCs provided the cDNA or gDNA that served as material.

Study processing details: Reference gene primers were amplified, and this amplification served to estimate nucleated cell counts. The data were produced by immunoSEQ multiplex PCR, yet TCRdb's version contains in-frame clones alone and is incomplete. The DNA gave D and trimming, while V, J and clone size come from that table. The data contain about 100,000 clones, around nine tenths of them seen just once; the ten biggest clones take up approximately 2.9%. This chain uses TRBV3-1 (or the pseudogene TRBV3-2) with TRBJ1-3; no clear D. The sequenced sample was peripheral blood. This TCR was sampled from a man aged 50-60 years with active or convalescent COVID-19. CDR3 coding DNA: TGTGCCAGCAGCCAAGTCTTCTCTTCCGGAAACACCATATATTTT. It codes for CASSQVFSSGNTIYF.